These 8 T cell receptor beta chains were sequenced from one sample in a study of cytomegalovirus exposure and HLA in healthy donors. PCR involved 60 Vbeta and 13 Jbeta primers. Profiled with immunoSEQ multiplex PCR; TCRdb holds only in-frame clones, not every one. The data contain 85,000 to 130,000 clones, approximately 82% of them seen just once; the ten biggest clones take up roughly 2.5%. Sequences were obtained from PBMCs. The source of these receptors is a man aged 35 to 55 in good health and CMV-seronegative.

V gene TRBV7-2 combines with J gene TRBJ2-3; possibly TRBD1 for D (5 bases). The CDR3 runs to 17 residues. Germline assignment: CDR1 SGHTA and CDR2 FQGNSA. V lost 2 bases and J lost 1, with 16 bases in between. The CDR3 nucleotides read TGTGCCAGCAGCTTACATTATCGTCAGGGTGGCACAGATACGCAGTATTTT. Protein: CASSLHYRQGGTDTQYF.

V gene TRBV4-2 combines with J gene TRBJ1-1; weak D call: TRBD1 (6 bases). The CDR3 totals 13 residues. Per germline, CDR1 LGHNA and CDR2 YNFKEQ. With 0 bases removed from V and 11 bases from J, the gap between germline ends came to 13 bases. The CDR3 region is CASSQDAGGGAFF. In DNA, the CDR3 is TGTGCCAGCAGCCAAGATGCGGGGGGGGGCGCTTTCTTT.

The chain employs TRBV29-1 and TRBJ2-5, with TRBD1 identical over 8 bases. CDR1 and CDR2 from the germline V gene are SQVTM and ANQGSEA. The CDR3 contains 13 residues. J gave up 1 base and V 6 bases, and 4 bases lay outside the gene matches. CDR3 bases: TGCAGCGTGACGGGGACAGGCCAAGAGACCCAGTACTTC. Translating gives CSVTGTGQETQYF.

This clone was observed a single time. The V call is TRBV28, the J call TRBJ2-7; maybe TRBD1 (6 bases). Germline V CDR1 and CDR2: MDHEN, SYDVKM. The germline V and J ends were trimmed by 4 bases and 3 bases, with 16 bases remaining between them. CDR3 length equals 15 residues. The CDR3 DNA is TGTGCCAGCAGTTCTACCGGGACACTCCGCTACGAGCAGTACTTC. Protein product: CASSSTGTLRYEQYF.

Comment on this clone: One end of the junction is discordant with germline, which a read error may explain. V and J are TRBV10-1 and TRBJ1-1, with a tentative D call TRBD1 (5 bases). The germline CDR1 and CDR2 sequences are WNHNN and SYGVQD (reference sequence). This CDR3 has 15 residues. The CDR3 coding sequence is TGCGCCAGCAGTCTTCGCCAGGGTGGGTTAACTGGAGCTTTCTTT. Encoded protein: CASSLRQGGLTGAFF.

The chain is built from TRBV10-1 and TRBJ1-1, with D maybe TRBD1 (6 bases). Trimming shortened V by 4 bases and J by 2 bases, and 14 bases separated the two germline ends. The CDR3 runs 15 residues. CDR1 WNHNN and CDR2 SYGVQD come from the germline V gene (reference sequence). DNA of the CDR3: TGCGCCAGCAGTGTCAGGGGATATGGAAACACTGAAGCTTTCTTT. Translation gives CASSVRGYGNTEAFF.

This chain joins TRBV5-1 and TRBJ2-3, with D possibly being TRBD1 (7 bases). Trimming took 7 bases from V and 2 from J, leaving 17 bases between them. CDR3 length equals 15 residues. The V gene's germline CDR1 is SGHRS and CDR2 YFSETQ. CDR3 nucleotides: TGCGCCAGCGCTTTTCAGGGGGGCCTCACAGATACGCAGTATTTT. This encodes CASAFQGGLTDTQYF.

The table lists this clone with a few counts. The rearrangement uses TRBV5-1 and TRBJ2-1, with 10 bases fitting TRBD2. Looked up from germline, CDR1 is SGHRS and CDR2 is YFSETQ. The V segment lost 4 bases and the J segment 8 bases; nucleotides outside the gene matches: 9. The CDR3 is 15 amino acids. The CDR3 is CASSGVTSGADEQFF. As DNA, the CDR3 is TGCGCCAGCAGCGGCGTTACTAGCGGGGCGGATGAGCAGTTCTTC.